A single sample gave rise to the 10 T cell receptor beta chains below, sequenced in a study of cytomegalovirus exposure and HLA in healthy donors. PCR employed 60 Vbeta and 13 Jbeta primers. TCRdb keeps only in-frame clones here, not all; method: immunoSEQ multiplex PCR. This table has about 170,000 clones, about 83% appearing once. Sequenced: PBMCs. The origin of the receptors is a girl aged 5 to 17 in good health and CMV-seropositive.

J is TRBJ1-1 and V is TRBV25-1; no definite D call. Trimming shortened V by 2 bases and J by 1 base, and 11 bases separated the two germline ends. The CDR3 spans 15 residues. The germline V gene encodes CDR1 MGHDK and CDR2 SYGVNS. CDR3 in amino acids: CASSELVDSNTEAFF. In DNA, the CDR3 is TGTGCCAGCAGTGAACTGGTAGATTCGAACACTGAAGCTTTCTTT.

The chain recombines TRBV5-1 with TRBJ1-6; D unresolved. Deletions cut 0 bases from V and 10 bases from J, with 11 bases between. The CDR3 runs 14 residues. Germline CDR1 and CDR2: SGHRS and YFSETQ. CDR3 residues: CASSLDSYSSPLHF. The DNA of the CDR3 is TGCGCCAGCAGCTTGGACAGCTATTCATCACCCCTCCACTTT.

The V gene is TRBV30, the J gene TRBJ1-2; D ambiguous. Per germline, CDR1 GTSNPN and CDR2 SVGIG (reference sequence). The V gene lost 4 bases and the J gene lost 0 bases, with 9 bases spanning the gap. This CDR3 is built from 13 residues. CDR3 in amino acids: CAWTDYTNYGYTF. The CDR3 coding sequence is TGTGCCTGGACCGATTACACTAACTATGGCTACACCTTC.

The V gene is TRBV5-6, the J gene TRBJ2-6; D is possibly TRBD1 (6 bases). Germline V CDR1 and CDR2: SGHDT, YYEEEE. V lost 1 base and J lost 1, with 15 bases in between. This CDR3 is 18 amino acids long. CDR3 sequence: CASSLLQGDESGANVLTF. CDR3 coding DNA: TGTGCCAGCAGCTTGTTACAGGGAGATGAGTCTGGGGCCAACGTCCTGACTTTC.

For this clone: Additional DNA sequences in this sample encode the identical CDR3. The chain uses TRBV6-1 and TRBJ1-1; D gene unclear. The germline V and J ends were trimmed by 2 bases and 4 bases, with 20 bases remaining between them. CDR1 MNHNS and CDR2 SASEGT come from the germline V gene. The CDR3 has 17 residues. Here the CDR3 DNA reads TGTGCCAGCAGTGAATCCGTAAGTCGGAGTCGGAGCACTGAAGCTTTCTTT. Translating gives CASSESVSRSRSTEAFF.

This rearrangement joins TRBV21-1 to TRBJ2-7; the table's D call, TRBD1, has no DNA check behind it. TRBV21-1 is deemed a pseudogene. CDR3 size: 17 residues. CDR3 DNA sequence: TGTGCCAGCAGCCTCCTGGGGGAGAGGGACAGAACCTACGAGCAGTACTTC. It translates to CASSLLGERDRTYEQYF.

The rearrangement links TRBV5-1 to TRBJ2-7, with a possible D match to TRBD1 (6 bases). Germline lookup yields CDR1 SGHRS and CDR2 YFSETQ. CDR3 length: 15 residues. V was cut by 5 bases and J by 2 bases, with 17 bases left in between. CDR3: CASRDSQGSTYEQYF. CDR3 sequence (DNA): TGCGCCAGCAGGGATTCACAGGGTTCCACCTACGAGCAGTACTTC.

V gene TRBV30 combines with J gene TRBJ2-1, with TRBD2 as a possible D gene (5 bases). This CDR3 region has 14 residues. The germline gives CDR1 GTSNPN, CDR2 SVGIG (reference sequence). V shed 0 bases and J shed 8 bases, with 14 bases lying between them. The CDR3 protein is CAWSVGVLRDEQFF. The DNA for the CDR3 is TGTGCCTGGAGTGTGGGTGTACTGCGGGATGAGCAGTTCTTC.

CDR3: CASSPNRIYNSPLHF. CDR3 DNA: TGTGCCAGCAGCCCTAACAGGATTTATAATTCACCCCTCCACTTT. The chain links TRBV5-6 to TRBJ1-6, with D tentatively TRBD1 (5 bases). The CDR3 runs 15 residues. Deletions cut 4 bases from V and 4 bases from J, with 12 bases between. Per the germline V gene, CDR1 is SGHDT and CDR2 is YYEEEE.

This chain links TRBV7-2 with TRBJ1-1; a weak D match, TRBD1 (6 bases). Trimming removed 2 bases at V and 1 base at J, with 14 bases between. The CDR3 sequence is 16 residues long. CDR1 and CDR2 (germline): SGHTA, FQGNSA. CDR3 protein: CASSLFGDRRNTEAFF. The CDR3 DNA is TGTGCCAGCAGCTTATTCGGCGACAGGAGGAACACTGAAGCTTTCTTT.